These T cell receptor beta chains were read from a single sample in a study of T cells in Graves' hyperthyroidism and ophthalmopathy. TCRdb passed the multiplex PCR reads through MiXCR, listing each CDR3 protein once. The data show nearly 600,000 distinct CDR3 sequences, around 14% seen once. The sequenced material came from blood. These receptors originate from a woman in her twenties or thirties with Graves' hyperthyroidism that later progressed to Graves' ophthalmopathy. The CDR3 runs from the conserved cysteine through the conserved F or W. Each record gives: D gene, J gene, V gene, clone size, CDR3 DNA, CDR3 protein. The D gene is left open where the match is weak. Size tells how often a clone was seen (once, few, many) or the class of an expanded clone, and some rows leave it out.

d_gene: TRBD1
j_gene: TRBJ1-4
v_gene: TRBV28
abundance: many
CDR3nt: TGTGCCAGCGGGGGGACAGAGGGTGAAAAACTGTTTTTT
CDR3aa: CASGGTEGEKLFF

d_gene: TRBD1
j_gene: TRBJ1-6
v_gene: TRBV28
abundance: many
CDR3nt: TGTGCCAGCAGTTATCGTCCCGGGACAGGGGGATCCTCCTCGAGCTCCTATAATTCACCCCTCCACTTT
CDR3aa: CASSYRPGTGGSSSSSYNSPLHF

d_gene: .
j_gene: TRBJ1-4
v_gene: TRBV4-3
abundance: many
CDR3nt: TGCGCCAGCAGCCAAGGGGGAGGCGGCAATGAAAAACTGTTTTTT
CDR3aa: CASSQGGGGNEKLFF

d_gene: .
j_gene: TRBJ1-5
v_gene: TRBV28
abundance: many
CDR3nt: TGTGCCAGCAGTTTATGGACAGGATGGGGTTATAGCAATCAGCCCCAGCATTTT
CDR3aa: CASSLWTGWGYSNQPQHF

d_gene: .
j_gene: TRBJ2-1
v_gene: TRBV2
abundance: many
CDR3nt: TGTGCCAGCAGTATGGCGGGGACCTCCTACAATGAGCAGTTCTTC
CDR3aa: CASSMAGTSYNEQFF

d_gene: TRBD1
j_gene: TRBJ1-6
v_gene: TRBV14
abundance: many
CDR3nt: TGTGCCAGCAGCCAGGACAGGGGAAATTCACCCCTCCACTTT
CDR3aa: CASSQDRGNSPLHF

d_gene: .
j_gene: TRBJ1-2
v_gene: TRBV19
abundance: many
CDR3nt: TGTGCCAGTAGTATCCAGCCCGGGCCCTCGGTCTATGGCTACACCTTC
CDR3aa: CASSIQPGPSVYGYTF

d_gene: TRBD2
j_gene: TRBJ2-1
v_gene: TRBV6-1
abundance: many
CDR3nt: TGTGCCAGCAGTGAAACCCCGGGGGGGTACAATGAGCAGTTCTTC
CDR3aa: CASSETPGGYNEQFF

d_gene: .
j_gene: TRBJ2-5
v_gene: TRBV20-1
abundance: few
CDR3nt: TGCAGTCCTTCGGCAGGGGGGGGAGAGACCCAGTACTTC
CDR3aa: CSPSAGGGETQYF

d_gene: .
j_gene: TRBJ1-5
v_gene: TRBV7-2
abundance: few
CDR3nt: TGTGCCAGCATCAAGGGCGGGGCAGGGGAATCTCAGCCCCAGCATTTT
CDR3aa: CASIKGGAGESQPQHF

d_gene: TRBD1
j_gene: TRBJ1-2
v_gene: TRBV19
abundance: many
CDR3nt: TGTGCCAGTCAAGTAACAGGGGCGCTGACTTCTGGCTACACCTTC
CDR3aa: CASQVTGALTSGYTF

d_gene: .
j_gene: TRBJ2-3
v_gene: TRBV2
abundance: many
CDR3nt: TGTGCCAGCAGTGAGGGGCAGGGACCAGATACGCAGTATTTT
CDR3aa: CASSEGQGPDTQYF

d_gene: .
j_gene: TRBJ2-1
v_gene: TRBV20-1
abundance: .
CDR3nt: TGCAGCTCATGGGCATCCAGCTCCTACAATGAGCAGTTCTTC
CDR3aa: CSSWASSSYNEQFF

d_gene: TRBD1
j_gene: TRBJ2-5
v_gene: TRBV5-6
abundance: .
CDR3nt: TGTGCCAGCAGCTTGTCGTCAGGGGGTGAGACCCAGTACTTC
CDR3aa: CASSLSSGGETQYF

d_gene: .
j_gene: TRBJ1-2
v_gene: TRBV12-3/TRBV12-4
abundance: many
CDR3nt: TGTGCCAGCGCTTATCATGACAGCCATCTTAACTATGGCTACACCTTC
CDR3aa: CASAYHDSHLNYGYTF

d_gene: TRBD2
j_gene: TRBJ2-7
v_gene: TRBV20-1
abundance: many
CDR3nt: TGCAGTGCTAGACCGATACTAGCGGGAGTACACGAGCAGTACTTC
CDR3aa: CSARPILAGVHEQYF

d_gene: TRBD2
j_gene: TRBJ2-7
v_gene: TRBV19
abundance: few
CDR3nt: TGTGCCAGTAGTTCCGGGACTAATGGGGAGCAGTACTTC
CDR3aa: CASSSGTNGEQYF

d_gene: TRBD1
j_gene: TRBJ1-5
v_gene: TRBV6-1
abundance: .
CDR3nt: TGTGCCACCTCATCACAGGGGATGAGCAATCAGCCCCAGCATTTT
CDR3aa: CATSSQGMSNQPQHF

d_gene: TRBD1
j_gene: TRBJ1-4
v_gene: TRBV27
abundance: few
CDR3nt: TGTGCCAGCAGTCTCACAGGGGGCCTTAATGAAAAACTGTTTTTT
CDR3aa: CASSLTGGLNEKLFF

d_gene: .
j_gene: TRBJ1-1
v_gene: TRBV6-5
abundance: .
CDR3nt: TGTGCCAGCAGTTACTCGATGGTGCGAGGAGACACTGAAGCTTTCTTT
CDR3aa: CASSYSMVRGDTEAFF

d_gene: TRBD2
j_gene: TRBJ2-5
v_gene: TRBV5-8
abundance: many
CDR3nt: TGTGCCAGCAGCCTCGGACTAGAGCAAGAGACCCAGTACTTC
CDR3aa: CASSLGLEQETQYF

d_gene: .
j_gene: TRBJ2-1
v_gene: TRBV12-3/TRBV12-4
abundance: many
CDR3nt: TGTGCCAGCAGTCCCGACCTTAGCTCCTACAATGAGCAGTTCTTC
CDR3aa: CASSPDLSSYNEQFF

d_gene: TRBD2
j_gene: TRBJ2-2
v_gene: TRBV2
abundance: many
CDR3nt: TGTGCCAGCTCCGAAACCCTGGCTAGCGGACACACCGGGGAGCTGTTTTTT
CDR3aa: CASSETLASGHTGELFF

d_gene: TRBD2
j_gene: TRBJ2-1
v_gene: TRBV28
abundance: .
CDR3nt: TGTGCCAGCAGATCTGGGACTAGCGGTTGGCCGGAGCAGTTCTTC
CDR3aa: CASRSGTSGWPEQFF

d_gene: TRBD2
j_gene: TRBJ2-7
v_gene: TRBV18
abundance: many
CDR3nt: TGTGCCAGCTCCACCACGGAAGACTCGGGGGGGGAGCAGTACTTC
CDR3aa: CASSTTEDSGGEQYF

d_gene: .
j_gene: TRBJ2-2
v_gene: TRBV28
abundance: many
CDR3nt: TGTGCCAGCAGCTCCGGGGACACCGGGGAGCTGTTTTTT
CDR3aa: CASSSGDTGELFF

d_gene: .
j_gene: TRBJ2-3
v_gene: TRBV7-9
abundance: many
CDR3nt: TGTGCCAGCAGCTTAGTCACGGGGCAGGGCACAGATACGCAGTATTTT
CDR3aa: CASSLVTGQGTDTQYF

d_gene: TRBD1
j_gene: TRBJ2-3
v_gene: TRBV6-1
abundance: many
CDR3nt: TGTGCCAGCAGTCTCCTCAGACAGGGGAAAGATACGCAGTATTTT
CDR3aa: CASSLLRQGKDTQYF

d_gene: TRBD2
j_gene: TRBJ2-5
v_gene: TRBV7-2
abundance: many
CDR3nt: TGTGCCAGCAGCATCCCGGGACTAGCCGGTGCCGAGGCCCAGTACTTC
CDR3aa: CASSIPGLAGAEAQYF

d_gene: TRBD2
j_gene: TRBJ2-5
v_gene: TRBV12-3/TRBV12-4
abundance: many
CDR3nt: TGTGCCAGCAGTTTCAGTAGCGGGGGCCAAGAGACCCAGTACTTC
CDR3aa: CASSFSSGGQETQYF

d_gene: TRBD1
j_gene: TRBJ2-4
v_gene: TRBV9
abundance: few
CDR3nt: TGTGCCAGCAGCGTAGCCGGGACAGCAGAAAACATTCAGTACTTC
CDR3aa: CASSVAGTAENIQYF

d_gene: .
j_gene: TRBJ2-7
v_gene: TRBV6-2/TRBV6-3
abundance: many
CDR3nt: TGTGCCAGCAGTTACGGGGCCCAGTGGACCGCCGAGCAGTACTTC
CDR3aa: CASSYGAQWTAEQYF

d_gene: TRBD2
j_gene: TRBJ2-3
v_gene: TRBV12-5
abundance: many
CDR3nt: TGTGCTAGTGGTTTGGTACTAGCGGGCCGCACAGATACGCAGTATTTT
CDR3aa: CASGLVLAGRTDTQYF

d_gene: .
j_gene: TRBJ1-2
v_gene: TRBV28
abundance: many
CDR3nt: TGTGCCAGCAGTAGTTCAGGGACGGACTATGGCTACACCTTC
CDR3aa: CASSSSGTDYGYTF

d_gene: .
j_gene: TRBJ1-2
v_gene: TRBV7-2
abundance: many
CDR3nt: TGTGCCAGCAGCTTAAACAGGAACTATGGCTACACCTTC
CDR3aa: CASSLNRNYGYTF

d_gene: TRBD1
j_gene: TRBJ1-5
v_gene: TRBV12-3/TRBV12-4
abundance: many
CDR3nt: TGTGCCAGCAGCATGGGACAGCAAAGTCAGCCCCAGCATTTT
CDR3aa: CASSMGQQSQPQHF

d_gene: .
j_gene: TRBJ1-2
v_gene: TRBV7-9
abundance: many
CDR3nt: TGTGCCAGCAGCTTAGGGGGCGCAGAATATGGCTACACCTTC
CDR3aa: CASSLGGAEYGYTF

d_gene: .
j_gene: TRBJ2-3
v_gene: TRBV6-1
abundance: many
CDR3nt: TGTGCCAGCAGTGACCTACCGACAGGCTATACGCAGTATTTT
CDR3aa: CASSDLPTGYTQYF

d_gene: TRBD1
j_gene: TRBJ1-2
v_gene: TRBV11-2
abundance: many
CDR3nt: TGTGCCAGCAGCCAGGGACAGGGGGCGAACTATGGCTACACCTTC
CDR3aa: CASSQGQGANYGYTF

d_gene: .
j_gene: TRBJ2-3
v_gene: TRBV6-5
abundance: many
CDR3nt: TGTGCCAGCAGTTACGGCGGGCAGCTAAGCACAGATACGCAGTATTTT
CDR3aa: CASSYGGQLSTDTQYF

d_gene: .
j_gene: TRBJ2-7
v_gene: TRBV27
abundance: many
CDR3nt: TGTGCCAGCAGTTTATTCCCCGGGATCTCGAGCCTGTACGAGCAGTACTTC
CDR3aa: CASSLFPGISSLYEQYF

d_gene: TRBD1
j_gene: TRBJ2-1
v_gene: TRBV14
abundance: few
CDR3nt: TGTGCCAGCAGCGGTAGGGGACAGGGGCCGCTCCTAGGGGAGCAGTTCTTC
CDR3aa: CASSGRGQGPLLGEQFF

d_gene: TRBD2
j_gene: TRBJ2-7
v_gene: TRBV12-3/TRBV12-4
abundance: many
CDR3nt: TGTGCCAGCAGTTACCACGTAGCGGGACGTCTGAACGAGCAGTACTTC
CDR3aa: CASSYHVAGRLNEQYF

d_gene: TRBD2
j_gene: TRBJ2-7
v_gene: TRBV3-1
abundance: .
CDR3nt: TGTGCCAGCAGCCAAGATAGACTAGCCCCCTACGAGCAGTACTTC
CDR3aa: CASSQDRLAPYEQYF

d_gene: TRBD1
j_gene: TRBJ1-1
v_gene: TRBV5-5
abundance: many
CDR3nt: TGTGCCAGCAGCTTGGCACCCCTGGGACAGCTGAACACTGAAGCTTTCTTT
CDR3aa: CASSLAPLGQLNTEAFF

d_gene: .
j_gene: TRBJ1-1
v_gene: TRBV30
abundance: many
CDR3nt: TGTGCCGTACGGAGAGTTTTGAACACTGAAGCTTTCTTT
CDR3aa: CAVRRVLNTEAFF

d_gene: TRBD2
j_gene: TRBJ2-5
v_gene: TRBV30
abundance: many
CDR3nt: TGTGCCTGGAAACTGCTAGCGGCCCAAGAGACCCAGTACTTC
CDR3aa: CAWKLLAAQETQYF

d_gene: .
j_gene: TRBJ1-1
v_gene: TRBV2
abundance: .
CDR3nt: TGTGCCAGCAGTTACCGCCCGGGCGATAGCATGAACACTGAAGCTTTCTTT
CDR3aa: CASSYRPGDSMNTEAFF

d_gene: .
j_gene: TRBJ2-1
v_gene: TRBV7-8
abundance: many
CDR3nt: TGTGCCAGCAGCGAATCGGGGGTGGGGGCGAGTTATGAGCAGTTCTTC
CDR3aa: CASSESGVGASYEQFF

d_gene: .
j_gene: TRBJ2-7
v_gene: TRBV20-1
abundance: many
CDR3nt: TGCAGTGCTCCCGCATCAGGCTACTACGAGCAGTACTTC
CDR3aa: CSAPASGYYEQYF

d_gene: TRBD2
j_gene: TRBJ2-1
v_gene: TRBV12-3/TRBV12-4
abundance: many
CDR3nt: TGTGCCAGCGCGCACACGGGGACTAGCGGGACGACACGTGAGCAGTTCTTC
CDR3aa: CASAHTGTSGTTREQFF

d_gene: TRBD1
j_gene: TRBJ1-3
v_gene: TRBV9
abundance: many
CDR3nt: TGTGCCAGCAGCACCGAGACAGGGGCTGGAAACACCATATATTTT
CDR3aa: CASSTETGAGNTIYF

d_gene: .
j_gene: TRBJ2-2
v_gene: TRBV20-1
abundance: .
CDR3nt: TGCAGTGCCGCGGGGACGTCAGACACCGGGGAGCTGTTTTTT
CDR3aa: CSAAGTSDTGELFF

d_gene: .
j_gene: TRBJ2-1
v_gene: TRBV4-2
abundance: .
CDR3nt: TGTGCCAGCAGCCAAGAGTTAAGTCGGCGTTACAATGAGCAGTTCTTC
CDR3aa: CASSQELSRRYNEQFF

d_gene: .
j_gene: TRBJ2-7
v_gene: TRBV28
abundance: many
CDR3nt: TGTGCCAGCCAAGAAAAGTACGAGCAGTACTTC
CDR3aa: CASQEKYEQYF

d_gene: TRBD1
j_gene: TRBJ2-4
v_gene: TRBV10-3
abundance: .
CDR3nt: TGTGCCATCAGTGAGGAGGGACAGGGGGCTTTTAAAGCCAAAAACATTCAGTACTTC
CDR3aa: CAISEEGQGAFKAKNIQYF

d_gene: .
j_gene: TRBJ2-1
v_gene: TRBV24-1
abundance: many
CDR3nt: TGTGCCACCAGTGCGGAGGGACCAAACTACAATGAGCAGTTCTTC
CDR3aa: CATSAEGPNYNEQFF

d_gene: .
j_gene: TRBJ1-1
v_gene: TRBV30
abundance: many
CDR3nt: TGTGCCTGGAGTGTACAGGTTAACACTGAAGCTTTCTTT
CDR3aa: CAWSVQVNTEAFF

d_gene: TRBD1
j_gene: TRBJ2-7
v_gene: TRBV11-2
abundance: few
CDR3nt: TGTGCCAGCAGCTTAGGGGACAGGGAGTACGAGCAGTACTTC
CDR3aa: CASSLGDREYEQYF

d_gene: .
j_gene: TRBJ2-1
v_gene: TRBV6-1
abundance: .
CDR3nt: TGTGCCAGCAGGGCTCCCGAATGGGGGGATTCCCACAATGAGCAGTTCTTC
CDR3aa: CASRAPEWGDSHNEQFF